The clone carrying this T cell receptor (beta chain) was seen ten or more times. The data originate from a study of T cells in Graves' hyperthyroidism and ophthalmopathy. There are 13 residues in the CDR3. Trimming removed 3 bases from V and 11 bases from J; junction bases left unmatched: 12. In germline, CDR1 is GTSNPN, CDR2 SVGIG (reference sequence). RNA transcripts gave rise to amplified TCR beta CDR3 regions. The TCR CDR3 first-round RT-PCR relied on the HTBI primer set. In TCRdb, the multiplex PCR reads were re-called with MiXCR into one record per CDR3 protein. Seen here are a few hundred thousand distinct CDR3 sequences, approximately 14% observed once, and the top ten hold about a quarter. In making diagnoses, clinical symptoms, serum thyroxine and TRAb, thyroid ultrasound and orbital computed tomography were all used.

The sample was blood. J is TRBJ1-1 and V is TRBV30, with 7 bases identical to TRBD1. This TCR came from a woman in her late teens or twenties with Graves' hyperthyroidism that later progressed to Graves' ophthalmopathy. The CDR3 coding sequence is TGTGCCTGGAGCCGGGGAGACAGGGTTGCGGCTTTCTTT. Amino acids: CAWSRGDRVAAFF.